The 28 T cell receptor beta chains listed next were all sequenced from one sample in a study of blood T cell repertoires in COVID-19. Libraries were prepared by immunoSEQ multiplex PCR; TCRdb keeps only in-frame clonotypes and omits some of them. The sample holds about 97,000 clones, around nine tenths seen once. The sequenced material came from peripheral blood. The receptors stem from a human donor in a cohort sampled during active COVID-19.

This chain's CDR3 is CASSPSKGQTITEAFF. Here the CDR3 DNA reads TGTGCCAGCTCACCCTCAAAAGGACAGACGATCACTGAAGCTTTCTTT. The rearrangement uses TRBV18 and TRBJ1-1, with D possibly matching TRBD1 (6 bases). The CDR3 contains 16 residues. The V end was cut by 3 bases, the J end by 4 bases, with 18 bases between. Germline V gene sequence: CDR1 KGHSH, CDR2 LQKENI.

The gene calls are TRBV4-1 and TRBJ1-2, with a weak D call TRBD1 (5 bases). V lost 0 bases, J lost 4 bases, and 12 bases lay in between. Germline assignment: CDR1 MGHRA and CDR2 YSYEKL. CDR3 length: 15 amino acids. This CDR3 reads CASSQDPRGGYGYTF. The DNA of the CDR3 is TGCGCCAGCAGCCAAGATCCGAGGGGAGGCTATGGCTACACCTTC.

The chain carries TRBV5-4 and TRBJ2-2; 9 nucleotides match TRBD1. V dropped 1 base and J dropped 7; count of bases not matched to a gene: 5. CDR1 is SGHNT and CDR2 is YYREEE in the germline V gene (reference sequence). The CDR3 runs 15 residues. CDR3 region: CASSLNRGHGGELFF. The CDR3 DNA is TGTGCCAGCAGCTTGAACAGGGGGCACGGCGGGGAGCTGTTTTTT. Full variable domain (missing parts from reference TRBV5-4 and TRBJ2-2): ETGVTQSPTHLIKTRGQQVTLRCSSQSGHNTVSWYQQALGQGPQFIFQYYREEENGRGNFPPRFSGLQFPNYSSELNVNALELDDSALYLCASSLNRGHGGELFFGEGSRLTVL.

V gene TRBV5-4 combines with J gene TRBJ2-7; 14 bases are shared with TRBD2. CDR3 length equals 17 residues. The junction had 9 bases not matched to a gene; V was cut back by 0 bases and J by 7 bases. Germline CDR1 SGHNT, CDR2 YYREEE (reference sequence). CDR3 in amino acids: CASSLGPGLAGGGEQYF. Written as DNA, the CDR3 is TGTGCCAGCAGCTTGGGGCCCGGACTAGCGGGAGGAGGGGAGCAGTACTTC.

The rearrangement joins TRBV7-9 to TRBJ1-5; possible D gene TRBD1, 5 bases. CDR3 length: 13 residues. V lost 8 bases, J lost 0 bases, and 8 bases lay in between. CDR1 SEHNR and CDR2 FQNEAQ come from the germline V gene (reference sequence). CDR3 coding DNA: TGTGCCAGCCAGGGTGATAGCAATCAGCCCCAGCATTTT. Its protein product is CASQGDSNQPQHF.

The chain joins TRBV27 to TRBJ2-3; D is perhaps TRBD1 (5 bases). The CDR3 extends over 14 amino acids. Germline V gene sequence: CDR1 MNHEY, CDR2 SMNVEV (reference sequence). V lost 9 bases and J lost 0, with 13 bases in between. The CDR3 is CASTHRFSTDTQYF. The DNA of the CDR3 is TGTGCCAGTACCCACAGGTTTAGCACAGATACGCAGTATTTT.

The rearrangement links TRBV7-9 to TRBJ2-6; D gene uncertain. The ends were cut back, 3 bases at V and 2 bases at J, with 8 bases in the middle. The germline V gene encodes CDR1 SEHNR and CDR2 FQNEAQ (reference sequence). CDR3 length: 15 residues. The CDR3 is CASSFPVTGANVLTF. The CDR3 DNA follows: TGTGCCAGCAGCTTCCCAGTCACTGGGGCCAACGTCCTGACTTTC.

The chain combines TRBV6-1 with TRBJ2-3; 7 bases align to TRBD1. The CDR3 totals 16 residues. Germline CDR1 reads MNHNS; CDR2 reads SASEGT. V lost 1 base and J lost 0; bases outside the gene matches: 4. CDR3 amino acids: CASSEVRGPSTDTQYF. CDR3 sequence (DNA): TGTGCCAGCAGTGAAGTAAGGGGGCCGAGCACAGATACGCAGTATTTT.

This clone has more than one count but fewer than ten. The chain combines TRBV14 with TRBJ1-2; D is perhaps TRBD1 (5 bases). V was shortened by 0 bases and J by 8 bases, with 13 bases between the two germline ends. The CDR3 loop spans 14 amino acids. In germline, CDR1 is SGHDN, CDR2 FVKESK. Here the CDR3 DNA reads TGTGCCAGCAGCCAAGAGTACCAGGGTCGAGGCTACACCTTC. Its protein is CASSQEYQGRGYTF.

V gene TRBV11-1 combines with J gene TRBJ1-1, with 7 bases that match TRBD1. The V segment lost 8 bases and the J segment 4 bases; nucleotides outside the gene matches: 7. This CDR3 is built from 13 residues. Germline values: CDR1 SGHAT, CDR2 FQDESV (reference sequence). For the CDR3, the DNA is TGTGCCAGCGAACAGGGGTTCGGCACTGAAGCTTTCTTT. It codes for CASEQGFGTEAFF. Full variable domain (missing parts from reference TRBV11-1 and TRBJ1-1): EAEVAQSPRYKITEKSQAVAFWCDPISGHATLYWYRQILGQGPELLVQFQDESVVDDSQLPKDRFSAERLKGVDSTLKIQPAELGDSAMYLCASEQGFGTEAFFGQGTRLTVV.

V and J are TRBV28 and TRBJ1-2; D gene unclear. CDR3 length equals 12 residues. Trimming pared 5 bases from V and 5 bases from J, leaving 9 bases between. The V gene's germline CDR1 is MDHEN and CDR2 SYDVKM. This chain's CDR3 is CASSTPQYGYTF. As DNA, the CDR3 is TGTGCCAGCAGTACACCACAGTATGGCTACACCTTC.

The V and J genes are TRBV5-4 and TRBJ2-1; 7 nucleotides line up with TRBD2. The CDR3 length is 15 residues. From germline, CDR1 is SGHNT and CDR2 YYREEE (reference sequence). V dropped 4 bases and J dropped 2; count of bases not matched to a gene: 6. CDR3 in DNA: TGTGCCAGCAGCCAAGAGCGGGGCACCTACAATGAGCAGTTCTTC. Its protein is CASSQERGTYNEQFF.

The chain has TRBV19 and TRBJ2-7; 11 nucleotides align to TRBD1. The V gene's germline CDR1 is LNHDA and CDR2 SQIVND (reference sequence). The CDR3 is made up of 14 amino acids. V lost 7 bases, J lost 3 bases, and 5 bases stayed unmatched. The CDR3, as DNA: TGTGCCAGTACGCCTGGGACAGGGGGCTACGAGCAGTACTTC. Its protein is CASTPGTGGYEQYF. Together with reference TRBV19 and TRBJ2-7, the CDR3 gives the full variable domain: DGGITQSPKYLFRKEGQNVTLSCEQNLNHDAMYWYRQDPGQGLRLIYYSQIVNDFQKGDIAEGYSVSREKKESFPLTVTSAQKNPTAFYLCASTPGTGGYEQYFGPGTRLTVT.

The chain employs TRBV7-6 and TRBJ1-3, with 11 bases lining up with TRBD1. CDR1 SGHVS and CDR2 FNYEAQ come from the germline V gene. Trimming removed 5 bases from V and 6 bases from J; junction bases left unmatched: 6. This CDR3 is built from 15 residues. The CDR3 DNA is TGTGCCAGCAGCCCCGGGACAGGGGGTCTAAACACCATATATTTT. It encodes CASSPGTGGLNTIYF.

The chain carries TRBV25-1 and TRBJ1-1; a possible D gene is TRBD1 (5 bases). The CDR3 is 14 amino acids. Germline V gene sequence: CDR1 MGHDK, CDR2 SYGVNS. The V end lost 2 bases, the J end lost 1 base, and 8 bases lay between the germline ends. CDR3 sequence: CASSEMGGNTEAFF. For the CDR3, the DNA is TGTGCCAGCAGTGAAATGGGGGGGAACACTGAAGCTTTCTTT.

V usage is TRBV4-2 and J usage is TRBJ2-1, with 9 positions matching TRBD2. CDR3 length: 16 amino acids. Germline lookup yields CDR1 LGHNA and CDR2 YNFKEQ. The ends lost 4 bases at V and 3 bases at J; junction bases unmatched: 7. CDR3 in amino acids: CASSRNAGGLYNEQFF. Here the CDR3 DNA reads TGTGCCAGCAGCCGCAACGCGGGGGGGCTCTACAATGAGCAGTTCTTC.

V and J are TRBV3-1 (or the pseudogene TRBV3-2) and TRBJ1-1; a weak D match, TRBD1 (6 bases). From germline, CDR1 is LGHDT and CDR2 YNNKEL (reference sequence). There are 13 residues in the CDR3. Trimming took 4 bases from V and 6 from J, leaving 12 bases between them. The CDR3 coding sequence is TGTGCCAGCAGCCCCCCAGGGGCCGCTGAAGCTTTCTTT. Protein sequence: CASSPPGAAEAFF.

The V gene is TRBV18, the J gene TRBJ2-1, with TRBD2 as a possible D gene (5 bases). Germline CDR1 is KGHSH and CDR2 is LQKENI. This CDR3 contains 14 residues. V lost 2 bases and J lost 2, with 7 bases in between. CDR3 nucleotides: TGTGCCAGCTCACCAGCCGGGACCTACAATGAGCAGTTCTTC. The encoded protein is CASSPAGTYNEQFF.

The chain carries TRBV3-1 (or the pseudogene TRBV3-2) and TRBJ2-7; 10 nucleotides line up with TRBD2. There are 17 residues in the CDR3. V was pared by 1 base and J by 3 bases, with 9 bases of the junction left unmatched. Germline values: CDR1 LGHDT, CDR2 YNNKEL (reference sequence). CDR3 DNA: TGTGCCAGCAGCCAAGGGGTTTCACTAGCGGGATTCTACGAGCAGTACTTC. It yields the protein CASSQGVSLAGFYEQYF.

The V call is TRBV11-2, the J call TRBJ2-2, with 8 bases matching TRBD2. The CDR3 spans 16 residues. The J segment lost 6 bases and the V segment lost 6 bases, leaving 12 bases of the junction unmatched. Germline-derived CDR1 and CDR2 are SGHAT and FQNNGV. CDR3 nucleotides: TGTGCCAGCAGAGTCCGGGGGACTAGGCCTCCCGGGGAGCTGTTTTTT. It yields the protein CASRVRGTRPPGELFF. Full variable domain (missing parts from reference TRBV11-2 and TRBJ2-2): EAGVAQSPRYKIIEKRQSVAFWCNPISGHATLYWYQQILGQGPKLLIQFQNNGVVDDSQLPKDRFSAERLKGVDSTLKIQPAKLEDSAVYLCASRVRGTRPPGELFFGEGSRLTVL.

The rearrangement links TRBV6-5 to TRBJ1-5; D not resolved. The V and J ends lost 7 bases and 0 bases respectively, with 7 bases between them. This CDR3 is 13 amino acids long. CDR1 and CDR2 (germline): MNHEY, SVGAGI. CDR3 region: CASNRYSNQPQHF. The CDR3 DNA sequence: TGTGCCAGCAACCGGTATAGCAATCAGCCCCAGCATTTT.

The J gene is TRBJ2-7, the V gene TRBV3-1 (or the pseudogene TRBV3-2), with TRBD2 identical over 10 bases. This CDR3 contains 17 residues. CDR1 and CDR2 (germline): LGHDT, YNNKEL (reference sequence). J lost 0 bases, V lost 2 bases, and 7 bases had no gene match. The CDR3 here is CASSQKWLAGASYEQYF. The CDR3 nucleotides read TGTGCCAGCAGCCAAAAGTGGCTAGCGGGGGCCTCCTACGAGCAGTACTTC.

The chain is built from TRBV12-1 and TRBJ2-5; the table names TRBD2, a call not compared with the DNA. TRBV12-1 is an annotated pseudogene. This CDR3 has 16 amino acids. The CDR3 is CASSPPSRGRKDTQYF. The CDR3 region has the DNA TGTGCCAGCAGCCCTCCCTCCCGGGGTCGAAAGGATACCCAGTACTTC.

This clone has just one count. The V call is TRBV2, the J call TRBJ2-5; TRBD2 is a possible D gene (6 bases). The germline gives CDR1 SNHLY, CDR2 FYNNEI. This CDR3 has 11 amino acids. V lost 6 bases to trimming and J lost 9 bases, with 11 bases between them. This chain's CDR3 is CASRKWEAQYF. CDR3 DNA sequence: TGTGCCAGCAGAAAATGGGAGGCCCAGTACTTC.

J is TRBJ2-3 and V is TRBV7-2; TRBD1 matches 9 bases. The CDR3 totals 13 residues. Germline loops: CDR1 SGHTA, CDR2 FQGNSA. After removal of 6 bases from V and 5 bases from J, the junction contained 3 bases not matched to a gene. The CDR3 spells CASRQGAGDTQYF. The CDR3 nucleotides read TGTGCCAGCAGACAGGGGGCTGGAGATACGCAGTATTTT.

The rearrangement joins TRBV28 to TRBJ1-5; D is ambiguous. The V end was cut by 5 bases, the J end by 3 bases, with 17 bases between. The germline V gene has CDR1 MDHEN and CDR2 SYDVKM. There are 16 residues in the CDR3. The CDR3 DNA sequence: TGTGCCAGCAGTCGGGGATACGGCCCCTCCAATCAGCCCCAGCATTTT. It codes for CASSRGYGPSNQPQHF.

The chain links TRBV14 to TRBJ2-1, with a weak D call TRBD2 (6 bases). Germline CDR1 and CDR2: SGHDN and FVKESK. Trimming cost V 0 bases and J 2 bases, with 14 bases left between them. The CDR3 loop spans 17 amino acids. The CDR3 sequence: CASSQEPGRLAYNEQFF. As DNA, the CDR3 is TGTGCCAGCAGCCAAGAACCCGGGAGATTGGCCTACAATGAGCAGTTCTTC. Variable domain in full (rest from reference TRBV14 and TRBJ2-1): EAGVTQFPSHSVIEKGQTVTLRCDPISGHDNLYWYRRVMGKEIKFLLHFVKESKQDESGMPNNRFLAERTGGTYSTLKVQPAELEDSGVYFCASSQEPGRLAYNEQFFGPGTRLTVL.

V is TRBV5-8 and J is TRBJ2-7; 7 positions match TRBD2. CDR3 length equals 12 residues. CDR1 is SGHTS, CDR2 YDEGEE, per germline. V trimming: 3 bases; J trimming: 4 bases; junction bases outside the gene matches: 1. This chain's CDR3 is CASSWGGYEQYF. The CDR3 DNA is TGTGCCAGCAGCTGGGGGGGGTACGAGCAGTACTTC.